These 27 T cell receptor beta chains originate from one sample sequenced in a study of CD8 T cells in ankylosing spondylitis. TCRdb reprocessed the 5' RACE reads with MiXCR, giving one entry per CDR3 protein. The sample includes approximately 110,000 distinct CDR3 sequences, around 24% of them seen just once. Sequencing input: synovial fluid, either unsorted or a sorted T cell fraction (not recorded which). These receptors came from a male donor with ankylosing spondylitis.

Comment on this clonotype: This may be a read error: a much more frequent sequence differs by one nucleotide. The chain uses TRBV5-1 and TRBJ2-1; D unresolved. This CDR3 comprises 13 residues. The germline CDR1 and CDR2 sequences are SGHRS and YFSETQ. The CDR3 sequence: CASRVVSYNVQFF. The CDR3 bases are TGCGCCAGCAGGGTAGTGTCCTACAATGTGCAGTTCTTC.

This sequence joins TRBV19 and TRBJ2-3, with 8 nucleotides matching TRBD2. J gave up 4 bases and V 3 bases, and 6 bases lay outside the gene matches. Germline CDR1 and CDR2: LNHDA and SQIVND (reference sequence). The length of the CDR3 is 15 residues. The CDR3 sequence: CASSMLTGGSDTQYF. The CDR3 region has the DNA TGTGCCAGTAGTATGCTCACGGGAGGGTCAGATACGCAGTATTTT.

This clonotype was observed at least ten times. The CDR3, as DNA: TGTGCCAGCAGCCAAGGGCCCTCCTACGAGCAGTACTTC. Its translation: CASSQGPSYEQYF. The chain combines TRBV3-1 with TRBJ2-7; the D is unclear. The CDR3 sequence is 13 residues long. Germline assignment: CDR1 LGHDT and CDR2 YNNKEL (reference sequence). The V and J ends lost 1 base and 0 bases respectively, with 4 bases between them.

This clonotype showed up many times. The CDR3 DNA reads TGTGCCATCCACGCGGGAGTTTACTCCTACGAGCAGTACGTC. Its translation is CAIHAGVYSYEQYV. V gene TRBV10-3 combines with J gene TRBJ2-7; 7 nucleotides line up with TRBD2. This CDR3 is 14 amino acids long. Germline CDR1 ENHRY, CDR2 SYGVKD. The trim removed 8 bases at V and 0 bases at J, leaving 7 bases unmatched.

The chain carries TRBV6-1 and TRBJ1-1; D is possibly TRBD1 (6 bases). Deletions cut 8 bases from V and 7 bases from J, with 17 bases between. Germline V lookup: CDR1 MNHNS, CDR2 SASEGT. This CDR3 comprises 13 residues. The CDR3 DNA is TGTGCCAGCGCGGCGGGGGCCACGCTTGAAGCTTTCTTT. This encodes CASAAGATLEAFF.

V and J are TRBV27 and TRBJ1-1, with unresolved D. Germline CDR1 reads MNHEY; CDR2 reads SMNVEV (reference sequence). The CDR3 extends over 13 amino acids. The ends were cut back, 2 bases at V and 1 base at J, with 5 bases in the middle. The CDR3 loop is CASSLNRNTEAFF. The DNA of the CDR3 is TGTGCCAGCAGTTTAAACAGGAACACTGAAGCTTTCTTT.

The chain recombines TRBV7-9 with TRBJ1-2; perhaps TRBD1 as D (6 bases). V was shortened by 4 bases and J by 4 bases, with 10 bases between the two germline ends. Germline lookup yields CDR1 SEHNR and CDR2 FQNEAQ (reference sequence). The CDR3 is 13 residues long. CDR3 sequence (DNA): TGTGCCAGCAGCTCTGGGGGCTTCTATGGCTACACCTTC. This gives the protein CASSSGGFYGYTF.

This clonotype occurred a few times. The genes are TRBV7-2 and TRBJ1-4; D gene uncertain. The CDR3 is 16 amino acids. Trimming took 0 bases from V and 4 from J, leaving 12 bases between them. CDR1 and CDR2 from the germline V gene are SGHTA and FQGNSA. The CDR3 nucleotides read TGTGCCAGCAGCTTAGCGATTAGGAGCCTTAATGAAAAACTGTTTTTT. Translating it yields CASSLAIRSLNEKLFF.

This clonotype is labeled medium-sized. The chain combines TRBV28 with TRBJ2-1; 9 nucleotides agree with TRBD2. Germline CDR1 and CDR2: MDHEN and SYDVKM. The V and J ends lost 3 bases and 5 bases, in that order; junction bases with no gene match: 5. This CDR3 spans 15 amino acids. The CDR3 here is CASSLDPSGNNEQFF. DNA for the CDR3: TGTGCCAGCAGTTTGGACCCTAGCGGGAACAATGAGCAGTTCTTC.

This clonotype has ten or more counts. This sequence joins TRBV10-3 and TRBJ1-6; D remains ambiguous. The CDR3 is made up of 14 amino acids. Deletions cut 10 bases from V and 0 bases from J, with 10 bases between. CDR1 and CDR2 (germline): ENHRY, SYGVKD. The CDR3 DNA is TGTGCCACCCGGTTGAGCTCCTATAATTCACCCCTCCACTTT. The encoded protein is CATRLSSYNSPLHF.

The J gene is TRBJ2-1, the V gene TRBV11-3; 8 nucleotides align to TRBD2. Germline CDR1 reads SGHNT; CDR2 reads YENEEA. The CDR3 spans 14 residues. With 3 bases clipped from V and 10 bases from J, the junction kept 8 bases outside the gene matches. The CDR3 region is CASSFIAGGSEQFF. The DNA of the CDR3 is TGTGCCAGCAGCTTTATCGCGGGAGGCTCAGAGCAGTTCTTC.

The V call is TRBV29-1, the J call TRBJ1-1; no definite D call. This CDR3 comprises 13 residues. Germline CDR1 is SQVTM and CDR2 is ANQGSEA. Trimming cost V 4 bases and J 3 bases, with 12 bases left between them. CDR3: CSVGEIADTEAFF. Here the CDR3 DNA reads TGCAGCGTTGGTGAGATAGCGGACACTGAAGCTTTCTTT.

The chain employs TRBV9 and TRBJ2-1; 11 bases align to TRBD2. Germline-derived CDR1 and CDR2 are SGDLS and YYNGEE. J gave up 4 bases and V 7 bases, and 4 bases lay outside the gene matches. The CDR3 has 14 residues. The CDR3 region has the DNA TGTGCCAGCGCACTAGCGGGAGAATACAATGAGCAGTTCTTC. It is translated as CASALAGEYNEQFF.

This clonotype showed up many times. The rearrangement links TRBV7-9 to TRBJ2-2; D may match TRBD1 or TRBD2 (5 bases each). Trimming removed 1 base at V and 2 bases at J, with 11 bases between. Germline V CDR1 and CDR2: SEHNR, FQNEAQ (reference sequence). The CDR3 has 16 residues. Here the CDR3 reads CASSLGGKRNTGELFF. The DNA of the CDR3 is TGTGCCAGCAGCTTAGGGGGGAAGCGTAACACCGGGGAGCTGTTTTTT.

This clonotype was seen more than once but under ten times. The chain uses TRBV27 and TRBJ1-1; D uncertain. Germline V gene sequence: CDR1 MNHEY, CDR2 SMNVEV (reference sequence). This CDR3 spans 15 amino acids. The germline V and J ends were trimmed by 0 bases and 0 bases, with 8 bases remaining between them. The CDR3 region is CASSLSTTVNTEAFF. CDR3 nucleotide sequence: TGTGCCAGCAGTTTATCGACGACGGTGAACACTGAAGCTTTCTTT.

V gene TRBV7-2 combines with J gene TRBJ2-1; 7 bases fit TRBD1. Trimming at V came to 0 bases and at J to 8 bases, leaving 10 bases not matched to a gene. Germline V gene data show CDR1 as SGHTA and CDR2 as FQGNSA. The CDR3 is made up of 16 amino acids. DNA of the CDR3: TGTGCCAGCAGCTTAGCCTCGACAGGGACGGTACATGAGCAGTTCTTC. Protein sequence: CASSLASTGTVHEQFF.

This clonotype was picked up a small number of times. This rearrangement joins TRBV7-6 to TRBJ1-1, with 9 bases that match TRBD1. V gave up 2 bases and J gave up 5 bases; unmatched junction bases: 6. CDR1 is SGHVS and CDR2 is FNYEAQ in the germline V gene. This CDR3 has 15 residues. The CDR3 here is CASSLWGQGWTEAFF. CDR3 in DNA: TGTGCCAGCAGCTTATGGGGACAGGGATGGACTGAAGCTTTCTTT.

The chain recombines TRBV6-1 with TRBJ2-1; unclear D gene. The CDR3 is made up of 11 amino acids. The germline V gene has CDR1 MNHNS and CDR2 SASEGT. V was pared by 3 bases and J by 5 bases, with 2 bases between. CDR3 loop: CASSDHNEQFF. CDR3 sequence (DNA): TGTGCCAGCAGTGACCACAATGAGCAGTTCTTC.

CDR3 sequence reads: CASSGQSSYNEQFF. The CDR3 bases are TGTGCCAGTTCTGGACAGAGCTCCTACAATGAGCAGTTCTTC. The chain recombines TRBV19 with TRBJ2-1; TRBD1 might be the D (6 bases). V dropped 8 bases and J dropped 0 bases, with 11 bases sitting between them. The CDR3 has 14 residues. Germline values: CDR1 LNHDA, CDR2 SQIVND (reference sequence).

The chain recombines TRBV5-1 with TRBJ1-1; D remains unclear. V was shortened by 0 bases and J by 1 base, with 7 bases between the two germline ends. The V gene's germline CDR1 is SGHRS and CDR2 YFSETQ. The CDR3 has 14 residues. In DNA form, the CDR3 reads TGCGCCAGCAGCTTGGGAGGGCAGAACACTGAAGCTTTCTTT. Amino acid sequence: CASSLGGQNTEAFF.

A few counts support this clonotype. J is TRBJ2-7 and V is TRBV10-3; the match to TRBD1 covers 9 bases. The CDR3 spans 14 residues. CDR1 and CDR2 (germline): ENHRY, SYGVKD. The ends lost 0 bases at V and 5 bases at J; junction bases unmatched: 2. For the CDR3, the DNA is TGTGCCATCAGTGAGTCGACAGGGGGGAACGAGCAGTACGTC. It codes for CAISESTGGNEQYV.

This clonotype has only a few counts. The chain carries TRBV12-3 or TRBV12-4 and TRBJ2-3, with 7 bases identical to TRBD1. Trimming removed 4 bases from V and 0 bases from J; junction bases left unmatched: 10. This CDR3 is built from 17 residues. CDR3 loop: CASSSKNRGRSTDTQYF. DNA of the CDR3: TGTGCCAGCAGTTCAAAAAACAGGGGAAGGAGCACAGATACGCAGTATTTT.

This clonotype was detected a few times. The chain couples TRBV12-3 or TRBV12-4 to TRBJ1-2, with a weak D call TRBD1 (5 bases). The V and J ends lost 6 bases and 1 base respectively, with 12 bases between them. This CDR3 is 14 amino acids long. For the CDR3, the DNA is TGTGCCAGCAGGCCGGTGAGGGGTAACTATGGCTACACCTTC. This gives the protein CASRPVRGNYGYTF.

The rearrangement uses TRBV10-3 and TRBJ1-2, with 7 bases identical to TRBD1. Germline CDR1 is ENHRY and CDR2 is SYGVKD. V was clipped by 8 bases and J by 2 bases; unmatched bases: 5. The CDR3 loop spans 13 amino acids. DNA for the CDR3: TGTGCCATCGGGACAGACCCCAACTATGGCTACACCTTC. Its translation is CAIGTDPNYGYTF.

This clonotype was recorded once. This sequence joins TRBV2 and TRBJ1-1; 7 bases line up with TRBD1. J lost 0 bases, V lost 8 bases, and 3 bases had no gene match. The CDR3 contains 13 residues. Germline V gives CDR1 SNHLY, CDR2 FYNNEI. CDR3: CASRDRMNTEAFF. The CDR3 region has the DNA TGTGCCAGCCGGGACAGAATGAACACTGAAGCTTTCTTT. The variable domain in full, completed from reference TRBV2 and TRBJ1-1, reads EPEVTQTPSHQVTQMGQEVILRCVPISNHLYFYWYRQILGQKVEFLVSFYNNEISEKSEIFDDQFSVERPDGSNFTLKIRSTKLEDSAMYFCASRDRMNTEAFFGQGTRLTVV.

This clonotype showed up many times. V is TRBV12-3 or TRBV12-4 and J is TRBJ2-3, with D perhaps TRBD2 (6 bases). There are 12 residues in the CDR3. V was shortened by 7 bases and J by 2 bases, with 7 bases between the two germline ends. The CDR3 coding sequence is TGTGCCAGCACGGGGGTCACAGATACGCAGTATTTT. Protein: CASTGVTDTQYF.

A few counts support this clonotype. The chain couples TRBV5-1 to TRBJ2-1; 10 nucleotides align to TRBD2. The J segment lost 6 bases and the V segment lost 5 bases, leaving 8 bases of the junction unmatched. This CDR3 region has 15 residues. The germline V gene encodes CDR1 SGHRS and CDR2 YFSETQ. In nucleotides, the CDR3 is TGCGCCAGCAGAGCACTAGCGGGGACTTTCAATGAGCAGTTCTTC. It codes for CASRALAGTFNEQFF.